This T cell receptor beta chain is drawn from a study of human T cells and chemical hapten exposure. Study-wide context: The study sensitized with 2% DPC on an approximately 2 cm by approximately 2 cm patch of upper inner arm skin.

Germline V gene lookup returns CDR1 SGHNT and CDR2 YYREEE (reference sequence). V was cut by 0 bases and J by 2 bases, with 13 bases left in between. The length of the CDR3 is 16 residues. TCRdb passed the RACE reads through MiXCR, listing each CDR3 protein once. The sample carries 70,000 to 90,000 distinct CDR3 sequences, 8.5% to 12% recorded once. This clonotype was seen a few times. Regarding time point: patch test 2, 6 weeks after DPC sensitization. The treatment is: therapeutic diphenylcyclopropenone sensitization with weekly scalp DPC. The sequence came from a woman in her 50s with alopecia areata. Some clones in this sample may be carry-over from other donors' samples. The chain combines TRBV5-4 with TRBJ2-3, with D unresolved. Sequences were derived from whole blood, sampled in connection with sensitization to the hapten diphenylcyclopropenone (DPC). The CDR3 nucleotides read TGTGCCAGCAGCTTGGGGTCCCGGAGCCCCACAGATACGCAGTATTTT. Protein product: CASSLGSRSPTDTQYF.